This T cell receptor (beta chain) was captured in a study of blood T cell repertoires in COVID-19. For the study at large: Samples came from the United States, Italy and Spain, spanning acute and convalescent COVID-19. T cells, B-cell-depleted T cells, or PBMCs provided the cDNA or gDNA that served as material.

The protocol was immunoSEQ multiplex PCR, while the TCRdb copy is restricted to in-frame clones and leaves out a portion. The data hold hundreds of thousands of clones, with approximately 90% observed a single time. Sequenced material: peripheral blood. This TCR derives from a woman aged 40 to 50 who had recovered from COVID-19.

The CDR3 DNA sequence: TGTGCCAGTACCGACGACAGCCGCTACACCTTC. Residues: CASTDDSRYTF. The rearrangement uses TRBV19 and TRBJ1-2, with a weak D call TRBD1 (5 bases). Germline V gene lookup returns CDR1 LNHDA and CDR2 SQIVND (reference sequence). V was shortened by 7 bases and J by 9 bases, with 12 bases between the two germline ends. The CDR3 is 11 residues long.